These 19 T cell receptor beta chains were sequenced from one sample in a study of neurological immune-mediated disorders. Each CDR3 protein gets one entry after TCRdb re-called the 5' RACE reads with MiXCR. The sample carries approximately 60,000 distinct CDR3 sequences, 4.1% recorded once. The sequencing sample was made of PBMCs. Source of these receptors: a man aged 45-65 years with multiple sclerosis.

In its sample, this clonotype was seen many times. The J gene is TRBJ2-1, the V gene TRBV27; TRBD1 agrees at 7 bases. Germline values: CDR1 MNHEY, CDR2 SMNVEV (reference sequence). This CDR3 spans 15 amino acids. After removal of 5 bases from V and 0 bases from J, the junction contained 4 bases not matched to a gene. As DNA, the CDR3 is TGTGCCAGCAGTCCCCGGGACAGCTCCTACAATGAGCAGTTCTTC. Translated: CASSPRDSSYNEQFF.

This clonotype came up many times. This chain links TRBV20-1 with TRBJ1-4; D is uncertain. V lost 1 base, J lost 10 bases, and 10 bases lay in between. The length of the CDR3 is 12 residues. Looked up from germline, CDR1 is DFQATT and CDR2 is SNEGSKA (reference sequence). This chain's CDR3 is CSARGTGGKLFF. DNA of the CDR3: TGCAGTGCTAGAGGAACGGGTGGAAAACTGTTTTTT.

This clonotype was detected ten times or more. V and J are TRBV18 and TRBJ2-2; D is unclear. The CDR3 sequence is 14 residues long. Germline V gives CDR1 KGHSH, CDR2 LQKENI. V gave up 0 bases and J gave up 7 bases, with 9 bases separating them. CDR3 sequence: CASSPPVIGGELFF. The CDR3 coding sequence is TGTGCCAGCTCACCACCGGTCATCGGCGGGGAGCTGTTTTTT.

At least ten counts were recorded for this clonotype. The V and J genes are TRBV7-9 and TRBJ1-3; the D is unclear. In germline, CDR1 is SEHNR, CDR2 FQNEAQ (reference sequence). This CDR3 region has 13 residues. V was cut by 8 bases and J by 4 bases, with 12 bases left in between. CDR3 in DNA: TGTGCCAGCGACGGGAGTATCGGAAACACCATATATTTT. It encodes CASDGSIGNTIYF.

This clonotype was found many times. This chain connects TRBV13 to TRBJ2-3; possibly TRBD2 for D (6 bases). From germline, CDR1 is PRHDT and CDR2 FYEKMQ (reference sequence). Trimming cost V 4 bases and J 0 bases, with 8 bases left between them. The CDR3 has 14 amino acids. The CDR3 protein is CASSSGESTDTQYF. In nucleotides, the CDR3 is TGTGCCAGCAGCTCGGGGGAGAGCACAGATACGCAGTATTTT.

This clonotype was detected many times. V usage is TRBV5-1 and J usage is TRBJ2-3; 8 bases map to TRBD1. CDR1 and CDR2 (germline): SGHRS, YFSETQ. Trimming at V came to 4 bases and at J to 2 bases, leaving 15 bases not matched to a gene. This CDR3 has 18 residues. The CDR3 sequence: CASSTYPPGQAYTDTQYF. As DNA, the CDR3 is TGCGCCAGCAGCACCTACCCACCGGGACAGGCCTACACAGATACGCAGTATTTT.

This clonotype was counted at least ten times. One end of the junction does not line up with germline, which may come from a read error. CDR3 DNA sequence: TGTGCCAGCAGCTTCTTTCTGGGGGGCAGCAATCAGCCCCAGAATTTT. This codes for CASSFFLGGSNQPQNF. J is TRBJ1-5 and V is TRBV5-5; TRBD1 might be the D (6 bases). The CDR3 has 16 amino acids. Per the germline V gene, CDR1 is SGHKS and CDR2 is YYEKEE (reference sequence).

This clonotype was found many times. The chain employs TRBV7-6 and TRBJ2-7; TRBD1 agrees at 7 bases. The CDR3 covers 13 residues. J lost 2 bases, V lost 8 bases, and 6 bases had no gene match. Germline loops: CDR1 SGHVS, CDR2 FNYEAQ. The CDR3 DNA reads TGTGCCAGCCGACAGGGCGTTACCTACGAGCAGTACGTC. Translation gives CASRQGVTYEQYV.

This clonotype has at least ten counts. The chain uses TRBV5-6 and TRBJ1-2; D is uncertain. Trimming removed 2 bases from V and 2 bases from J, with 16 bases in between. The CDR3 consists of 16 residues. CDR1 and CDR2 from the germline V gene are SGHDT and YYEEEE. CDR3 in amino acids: CASSLLDGARNYGYTF. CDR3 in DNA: TGTGCCAGCAGCTTACTTGACGGAGCAAGGAACTATGGCTACACCTTC.

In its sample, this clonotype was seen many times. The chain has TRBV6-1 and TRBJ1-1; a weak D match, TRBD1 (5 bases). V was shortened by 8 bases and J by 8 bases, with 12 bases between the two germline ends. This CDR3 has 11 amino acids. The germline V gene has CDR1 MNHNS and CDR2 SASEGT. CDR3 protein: CASQQGVEAFF. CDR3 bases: TGTGCCAGCCAACAAGGGGTAGAAGCTTTCTTT.

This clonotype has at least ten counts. The CDR3 here is CSARDDNLWTQYF. The CDR3 region has the DNA TGCAGTGCTAGAGACGACAACTTATGGACCCAGTACTTC. The rearrangement joins TRBV20-1 to TRBJ2-5; D gene uncertain. Trimming stripped 0 bases from V and 7 bases from J, with 12 bases between. CDR3 length equals 13 residues. Germline V gene data show CDR1 as DFQATT and CDR2 as SNEGSKA (reference sequence).

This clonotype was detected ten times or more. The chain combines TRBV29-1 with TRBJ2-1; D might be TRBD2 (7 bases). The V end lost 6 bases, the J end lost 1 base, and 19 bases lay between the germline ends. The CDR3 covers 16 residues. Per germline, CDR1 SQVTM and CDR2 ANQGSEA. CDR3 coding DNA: TGCAGCGTCGACTACCCCGGGGGGCTATCCTACAATGAGCAGTTCTTC. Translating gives CSVDYPGGLSYNEQFF.

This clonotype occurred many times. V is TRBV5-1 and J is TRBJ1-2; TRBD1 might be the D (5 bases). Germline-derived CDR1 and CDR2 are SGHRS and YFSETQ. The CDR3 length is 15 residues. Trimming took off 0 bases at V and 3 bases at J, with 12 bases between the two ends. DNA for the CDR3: TGCGCCAGCAGCTTGGACAGTGGGGACCACTATGGCTACACCTTC. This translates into CASSLDSGDHYGYTF. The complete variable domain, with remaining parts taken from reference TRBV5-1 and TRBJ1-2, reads KAGVTQTPRYLIKTRGQQVTLSCSPISGHRSVSWYQQTPGQGLQFLFEYFSETQRNKGNFPGRFSGRQFSNSRSEMNVSTLELGDSALYLCASSLDSGDHYGYTFGSGTRLTVV.

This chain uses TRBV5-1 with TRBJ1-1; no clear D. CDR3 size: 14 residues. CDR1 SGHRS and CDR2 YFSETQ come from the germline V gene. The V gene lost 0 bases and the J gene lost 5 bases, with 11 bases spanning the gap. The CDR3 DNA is TGCGCCAGCAGCTTGGAGGGAATGGGGACTGAAGCTTTCTTT. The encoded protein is CASSLEGMGTEAFF.

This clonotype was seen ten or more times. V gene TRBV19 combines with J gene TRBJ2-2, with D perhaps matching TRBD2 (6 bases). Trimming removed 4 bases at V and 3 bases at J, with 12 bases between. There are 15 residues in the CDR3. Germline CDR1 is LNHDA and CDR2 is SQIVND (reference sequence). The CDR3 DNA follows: TGTGCCAGTAGTAGGAGGGCCATCTACACCGGGGAGCTGTTTTTT. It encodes CASSRRAIYTGELFF.

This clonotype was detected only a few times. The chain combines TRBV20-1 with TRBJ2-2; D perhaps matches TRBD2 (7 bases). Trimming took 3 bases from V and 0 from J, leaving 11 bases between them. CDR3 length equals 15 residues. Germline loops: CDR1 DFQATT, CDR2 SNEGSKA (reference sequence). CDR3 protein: CSARGGPPNTGELFF. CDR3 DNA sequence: TGCAGTGCTAGGGGGGGGCCCCCGAACACCGGGGAGCTGTTTTTT.

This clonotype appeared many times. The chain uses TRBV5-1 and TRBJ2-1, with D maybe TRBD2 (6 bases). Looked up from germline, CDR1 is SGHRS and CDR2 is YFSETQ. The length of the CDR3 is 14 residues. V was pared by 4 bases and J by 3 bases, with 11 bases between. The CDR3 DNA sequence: TGCGCCAGCAGCGGAAGCGGGTACTACAATGAGCAGTTCTTC. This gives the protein CASSGSGYYNEQFF.

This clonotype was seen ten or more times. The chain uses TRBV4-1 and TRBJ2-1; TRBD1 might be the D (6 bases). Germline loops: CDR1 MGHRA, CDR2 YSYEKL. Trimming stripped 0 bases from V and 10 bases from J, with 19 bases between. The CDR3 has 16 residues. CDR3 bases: TGCGCCAGCAGCCAAGATTGGAGCGACAGGATGTGGGAGCAGTTCTTC. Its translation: CASSQDWSDRMWEQFF.

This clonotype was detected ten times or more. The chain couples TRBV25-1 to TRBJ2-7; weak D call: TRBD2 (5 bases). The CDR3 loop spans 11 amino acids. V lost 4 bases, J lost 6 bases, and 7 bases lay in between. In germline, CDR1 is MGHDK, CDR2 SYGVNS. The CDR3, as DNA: TGTGCCAGCAGTGCTGGGAGCGAGCAGTACGTC. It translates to CASSAGSEQYV.